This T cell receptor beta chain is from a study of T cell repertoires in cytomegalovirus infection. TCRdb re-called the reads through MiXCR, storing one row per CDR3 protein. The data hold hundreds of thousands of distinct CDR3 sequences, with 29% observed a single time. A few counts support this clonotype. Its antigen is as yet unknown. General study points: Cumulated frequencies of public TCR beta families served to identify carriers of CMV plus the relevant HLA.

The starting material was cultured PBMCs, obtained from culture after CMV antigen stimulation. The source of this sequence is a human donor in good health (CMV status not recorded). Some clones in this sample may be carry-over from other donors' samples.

The CDR3 nucleotides read TGTGCCATCAGGGAACAGGGAACTGAAGCTTTCTTT. Protein sequence: CAIREQGTEAFF. The chain combines TRBV10-3 with TRBJ1-1; a possible D gene is TRBD1 (6 bases). Trimming stripped 6 bases from V and 5 bases from J, with 10 bases between. Germline V lookup: CDR1 ENHRY, CDR2 SYGVKD. This CDR3 has 12 residues.